This T cell receptor (beta chain) derives from a study of blood T cell repertoires in COVID-19. Looking at the study overall: Donors in the United States, Italy and Spain gave samples during acute or convalescent COVID-19. From T cells, B-cell-depleted T cells, or PBMCs came the material, which was cDNA or gDNA.

This clone was detected only once. Germline CDR1 reads LNHDA; CDR2 reads SQIVND (reference sequence). Trimming took 5 bases from V and 2 from J; bases not matched to a gene: 8. This CDR3 has 16 residues. During active infection, Seattle patients enrolled and were then monitored through disease. Using immunoSEQ multiplex PCR, the repertoire was profiled, and TCRdb retains in-frame clones only, with some absent. The repertoire has approximately 280,000 clones, around nine tenths of them found once; the top ten carry under 7%. The chain combines TRBV19 with TRBJ2-1; 8 bases are shared with TRBD2. The sample comprised peripheral blood. The source of this sequence is a woman aged 25 to 39 with COVID-19, enrolled during active disease. The DNA of the CDR3 is TGTGCCAGTAGTGTTCTAGCGGGTTTTACCTACAATGAGCAGTTCTTC. It codes for CASSVLAGFTYNEQFF. Drawing the rest from reference TRBV19 and TRBJ2-1, the complete variable domain is DGGITQSPKYLFRKEGQNVTLSCEQNLNHDAMYWYRQDPGQGLRLIYYSQIVNDFQKGDIAEGYSVSREKKESFPLTVTSAQKNPTAFYLCASSVLAGFTYNEQFFGPGTRLTVL.